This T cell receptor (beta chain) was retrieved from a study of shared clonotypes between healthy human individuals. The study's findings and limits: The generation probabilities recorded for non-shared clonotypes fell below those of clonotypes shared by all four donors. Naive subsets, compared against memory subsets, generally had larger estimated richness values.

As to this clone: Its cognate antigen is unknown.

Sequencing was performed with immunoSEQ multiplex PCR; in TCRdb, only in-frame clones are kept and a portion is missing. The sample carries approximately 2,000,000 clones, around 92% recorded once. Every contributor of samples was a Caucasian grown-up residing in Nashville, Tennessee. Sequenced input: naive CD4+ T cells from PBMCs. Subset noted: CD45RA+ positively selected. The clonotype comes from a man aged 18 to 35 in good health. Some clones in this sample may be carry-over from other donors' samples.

CDR3 sequence: CASSLIGTNTDTQYF. DNA of the CDR3: TGTGCCAGCAGCTTAATTGGGACTAACACAGATACGCAGTATTTT. V is TRBV7-2 and J is TRBJ2-3, with 7 positions matching TRBD2. J was trimmed by 2 bases and V by 2 bases; bases with no gene match: 4. CDR3 length equals 15 residues. Germline V gene lookup returns CDR1 SGHTA and CDR2 FQGNSA.